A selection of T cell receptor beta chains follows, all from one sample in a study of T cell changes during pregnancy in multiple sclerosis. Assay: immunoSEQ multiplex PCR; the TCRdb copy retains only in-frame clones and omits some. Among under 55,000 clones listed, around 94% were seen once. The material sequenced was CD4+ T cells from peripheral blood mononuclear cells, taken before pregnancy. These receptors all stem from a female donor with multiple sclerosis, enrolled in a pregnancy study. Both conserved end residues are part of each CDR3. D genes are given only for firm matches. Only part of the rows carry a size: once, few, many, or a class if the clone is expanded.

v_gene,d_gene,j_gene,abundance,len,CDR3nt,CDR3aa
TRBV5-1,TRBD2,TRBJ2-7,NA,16,TGCGCCAGCAGCCCTGGGACTAGCGGTCCCCCCCTCGGGCAGTACTTC,CASSPGTSGPPLGQYF
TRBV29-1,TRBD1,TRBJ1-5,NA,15,TGCAGCGTTGCGCCTGCAGGGGGAAACAATCAGCCCCAGCATTTT,CSVAPAGGNNQPQHF
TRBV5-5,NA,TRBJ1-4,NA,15,TGTGCCAGCAGCCCTCCGGGACTTCTTAATGAAAAACTGTTTTTT,CASSPPGLLNEKLFF
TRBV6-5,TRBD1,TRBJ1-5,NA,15,TGTGCCAGCAGTCCCGGGACAGGGCGGTTCCAGCCCCAGCATTTT,CASSPGTGRFQPQHF
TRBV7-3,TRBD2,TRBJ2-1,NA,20,TGTGCCAGCAGCGCTTACGGACTAGCGGGAGGGTTCAGCTCCTACAATGAGCAGTTCTTC,CASSAYGLAGGFSSYNEQFF
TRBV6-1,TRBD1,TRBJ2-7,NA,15,TGTGCCAGCAGGACCCCGGACAGGCAAAGTCACGAGCAGTACTTC,CASRTPDRQSHEQYF
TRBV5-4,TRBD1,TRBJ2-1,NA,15,TGTGCCAGCAGCTTGTCAGGGGGCGCTTACAATGAGCAGTTCTTC,CASSLSGGAYNEQFF
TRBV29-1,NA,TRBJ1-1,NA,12,TGCAGCGTGCGCCACACGGGCACTGAAGCTTTCTTT,CSVRHTGTEAFF
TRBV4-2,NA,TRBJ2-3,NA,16,TGTGCCAGCAGCTCCACCGGGGGAGACAACGCAGATACGCAGTATTTT,CASSSTGGDNADTQYF
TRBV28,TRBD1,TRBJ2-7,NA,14,TGTGCCAGCAGTTTTGTAGGGGGACAGTACGAGCAGTACTTC,CASSFVGGQYEQYF
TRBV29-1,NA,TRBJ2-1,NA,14,TGCAGCGTTGAGAGGACTCCCAGCTTAAGTGAGCAGTTCTTC,CSVERTPSLSEQFF
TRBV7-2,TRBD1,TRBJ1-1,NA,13,TGTGCCAGCAGCTTACCGGGGACAGCTGAAGCTTTCTTT,CASSLPGTAEAFF
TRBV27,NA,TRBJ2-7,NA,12,TGTGCCAGCAGTTTAAGGCAGGGCGAGCAGTACTTC,CASSLRQGEQYF
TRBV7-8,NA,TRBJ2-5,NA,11,TGTGCCAGCAGCCCTCAAGAGACCCAGTACTTC,CASSPQETQYF
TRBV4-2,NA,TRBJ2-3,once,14,TGTGCCAGCAGCCTGGAGGCGACCACAGATACGCAGTATTTT,CASSLEATTDTQYF
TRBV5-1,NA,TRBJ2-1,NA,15,TGCGCCAGCTCCCCCAGCGGTAGCTCCTACAATGAGCAGTTCTTC,CASSPSGSSYNEQFF
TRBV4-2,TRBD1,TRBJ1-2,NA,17,TGTGCCAGCAGCCAAGATGGTCAGGGGGCGGCTCACTATGGCTACACCTTC,CASSQDGQGAAHYGYTF
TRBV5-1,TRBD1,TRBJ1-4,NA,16,TGCGCCAGCAGCCCCCAGGGGGCAGTAACTAATGAAAAACTGTTTTTT,CASSPQGAVTNEKLFF
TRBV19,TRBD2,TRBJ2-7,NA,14,TGTGCCAGTAGTATCTTTCGGGGGGACGGCGAGCAGTACTTC,CASSIFRGDGEQYF
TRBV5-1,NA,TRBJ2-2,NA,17,TGCGCCAGCAGCTTGAATTTCGCCAGGGCCGGCGCCGGGGAGCTGTTTTTT,CASSLNFARAGAGELFF
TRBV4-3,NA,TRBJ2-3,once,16,TGCGCCAGCAGCCAAGATCGGCGGGTACGGTCAGATACGCAGTATTTT,CASSQDRRVRSDTQYF
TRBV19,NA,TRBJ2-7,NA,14,TGTGCCAGTAGTATCACAGGGCACGGGCAGGAGCAGTACTTC,CASSITGHGQEQYF
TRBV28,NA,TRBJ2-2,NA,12,TGTGCCAGCAGAATACGGGCCGGGGAGCTGTTTTTT,CASRIRAGELFF
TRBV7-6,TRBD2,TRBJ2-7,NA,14,TGTGCCAGCAGCCTGGGACTAGCGGGCTACGAGCAGTACTTC,CASSLGLAGYEQYF
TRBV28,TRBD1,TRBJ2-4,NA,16,TGTGCCAGCAGTTCGGGGACAGGGGGAACCAAAAACATTCAGTACTTC,CASSSGTGGTKNIQYF
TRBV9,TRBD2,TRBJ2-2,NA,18,TGTGCCAGCAGCGTAGGACTAGCGGGAAGTGACGGTACCGGGGAGCTGTTTTTT,CASSVGLAGSDGTGELFF
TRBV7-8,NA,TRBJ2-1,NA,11,TGTGCCAGCAGCCCCCGGGGTGAGCAGTTCTTC,CASSPRGEQFF
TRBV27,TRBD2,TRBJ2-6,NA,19,TGTGCCAGCAGTTCCGGCGGGGGAAATCCCCTCTCTGGGGCCAACGTCCTGACTTTC,CASSSGGGNPLSGANVLTF
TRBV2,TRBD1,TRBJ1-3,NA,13,TGTGCCAGCAGGACAGGGGCTGGAAACACCATATATTTT,CASRTGAGNTIYF
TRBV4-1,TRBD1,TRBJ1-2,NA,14,TGCGCCAGCAGCCAAGTTTGGGACAGTGATGGCTACACCTTC,CASSQVWDSDGYTF
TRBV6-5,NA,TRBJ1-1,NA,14,TGTGCCAGCAGACCCCGACAGGAAAACACTGAAGCTTTCTTT,CASRPRQENTEAFF
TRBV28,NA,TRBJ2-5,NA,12,TGTGCCAGCAGCTTAATAGCGGAGACCCAGTACTTC,CASSLIAETQYF
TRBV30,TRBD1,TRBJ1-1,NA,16,TGTGCCTCCTCCGGGACAGGGTTTCTTATGAACACTGAAGCTTTCTTT,CASSGTGFLMNTEAFF
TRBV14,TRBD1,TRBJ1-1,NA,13,TGTGCCAGCAGCCAACGACAGGGAGCTGAAGCTTTCTTT,CASSQRQGAEAFF
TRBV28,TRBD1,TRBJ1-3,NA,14,TGTGCCAGCAGCGCGGGACAGGCTGGAAACACCATATATTTT,CASSAGQAGNTIYF
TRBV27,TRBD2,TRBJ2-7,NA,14,TGTGCCAGCGCTGGACTAGCGGGAGCCTACGAGCAGTACTTC,CASAGLAGAYEQYF
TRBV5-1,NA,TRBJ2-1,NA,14,TGCGCCAGCAGCTTGGTGGCAGGCGAGAACTCCCCGTTCTTC,CASSLVAGENSPFF
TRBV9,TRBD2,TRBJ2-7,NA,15,TGTGCCAGCAGCGTAGGAGCTAGCGGGAGTGGTGAGCAGTACTTC,CASSVGASGSGEQYF
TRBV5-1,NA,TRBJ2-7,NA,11,TGCGCCAGCAGCGCCCGGGACAAGCAGTACTTC,CASSARDKQYF
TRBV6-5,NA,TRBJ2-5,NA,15,TGTGCCAGCACTCAGGCACTAGGGGGCCAAGAGACCCAGTACTTC,CASTQALGGQETQYF
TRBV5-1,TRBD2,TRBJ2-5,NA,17,TGCGCCAGCAGCCTTCGGACTAGCGGGAGGGGGCAAGAGACCCAGTACTTC,CASSLRTSGRGQETQYF
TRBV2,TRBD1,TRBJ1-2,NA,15,TGTGCCAGCAGGGTTGGGACAGGCCCCACCGGGGGCTACACCTTC,CASRVGTGPTGGYTF
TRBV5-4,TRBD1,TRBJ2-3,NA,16,TGTGCCAGCAGCCGCCCGGACAGGGGCATCACAGATACGCAGTATTTT,CASSRPDRGITDTQYF
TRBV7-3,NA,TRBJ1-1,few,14,TGTGCCAGCAGCTTAGGTCCGGTGGACACTGAAGCTTTCTTT,CASSLGPVDTEAFF
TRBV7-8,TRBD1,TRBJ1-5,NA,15,TGTGCCAGCAGCTTAGTGACAGGGGGCAATCAGCCCCAGCATTTT,CASSLVTGGNQPQHF
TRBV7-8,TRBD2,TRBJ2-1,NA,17,TGTGCCAGCCAGCTTACTAGCGGGAGGGCCTCCTACAATGAGCAGTTCTTC,CASQLTSGRASYNEQFF
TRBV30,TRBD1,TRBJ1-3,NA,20,TGTGCCTGGAGGATCCCACCCGGACAGGGGAGGACCTTCTCTGGAAACACCATATATTTT,CAWRIPPGQGRTFSGNTIYF
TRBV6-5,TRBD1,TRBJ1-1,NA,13,TGTGCCAGTAGGGACAGCAGGAACACTGAAGCTTTCTTT,CASRDSRNTEAFF
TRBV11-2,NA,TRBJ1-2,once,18,TGTGCCAGCAGCTCATATGCGGGGGTCGGGGCTTCTAACTATGGCTACACCTTC,CASSSYAGVGASNYGYTF
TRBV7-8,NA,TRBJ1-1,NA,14,TGTGCCAGCAGCCCCGGGAGGGTGGCGACTGAAGCTTTCTTT,CASSPGRVATEAFF
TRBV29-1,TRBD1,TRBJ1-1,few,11,TGCAGCGTGGACAGGTGGGATGAAGCTTTCTTT,CSVDRWDEAFF
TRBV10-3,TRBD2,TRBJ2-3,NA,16,TGTGCCATCAGTGAGGGTCCTAGCGGGTCGAGTGATACGCAGTATTTT,CAISEGPSGSSDTQYF
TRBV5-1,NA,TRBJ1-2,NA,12,TGCGCCAGCAGCGACGGGAACTATGGCTACACCTTC,CASSDGNYGYTF